These 2 T cell receptor beta chains share one sample of origin, sequenced in a study of pediatric ulcerative colitis. The rectum was sampled with one to two pinch biopsies at colonoscopy. Profiling relied on immunoSEQ multiplex PCR, and the TCRdb table lists in-frame clones only, not all of them. The table has tens of thousands of clones, 73% seen once. Sequenced input: gut tissue. These receptors all come from a boy aged 10-17 years with moderate ulcerative colitis.

This sequence joins TRBV19 and TRBJ2-7, with D tentatively TRBD2 (5 bases). Germline V gene data show CDR1 as LNHDA and CDR2 as SQIVND (reference sequence). Trimming took 6 bases from V and 0 from J, leaving 15 bases between them. This CDR3 is built from 15 residues. The CDR3 DNA follows: TGTGCCAGTAGCCAAGCGGCCTTTAGCTCCTACGAGCAGTACTTC. Its protein product is CASSQAAFSSYEQYF.

This chain joins TRBV7-8 and TRBJ2-5; D may match TRBD1 or TRBD2 (6 bases each). Trimming cost V 5 bases and J 4 bases, with 20 bases left between them. There are 16 residues in the CDR3. Looked up from germline, CDR1 is SGHVS and CDR2 is FQNEAQ. The CDR3 DNA reads as TGTGCCAGCAGCCAAGGCCGCGGTGGGGGGCTAGAGACCCAGTACTTC. Translated: CASSQGRGGGLETQYF.